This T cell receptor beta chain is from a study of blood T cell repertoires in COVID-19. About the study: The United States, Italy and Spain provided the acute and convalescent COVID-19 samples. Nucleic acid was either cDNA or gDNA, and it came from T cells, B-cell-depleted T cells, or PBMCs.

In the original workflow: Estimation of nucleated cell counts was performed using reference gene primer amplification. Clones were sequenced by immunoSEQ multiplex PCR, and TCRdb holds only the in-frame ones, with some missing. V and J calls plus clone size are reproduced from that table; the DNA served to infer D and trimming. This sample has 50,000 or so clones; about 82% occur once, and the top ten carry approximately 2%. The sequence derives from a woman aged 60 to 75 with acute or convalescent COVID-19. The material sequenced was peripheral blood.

In nucleotides, the CDR3 is TGTGCCAGCAGCTTGATGTCGGGACAGTATGAAAAACTGTTTTTT. It codes for CASSLMSGQYEKLFF. V gene TRBV3-1 (or the pseudogene TRBV3-2) combines with J gene TRBJ1-4; TRBD1 aligns across 7 bases. The length of the CDR3 is 15 residues. V was pared by 5 bases and J by 6 bases, with 9 bases of the junction left unmatched. CDR1 LGHDT and CDR2 YNNKEL come from the germline V gene (reference sequence).